The clone carrying this T cell receptor (beta chain) came up a few times. Its cognate antigen is unknown. These data originate in a study of response to subunit inactivated influenza vaccine. Study conclusions and caveats: Only a handful of new T cells, the authors suggested, are recruited with each seasonal influenza vaccination.

MiXCR, applied by TCRdb to the RT-PCR reads, yields one record per CDR3 protein. Of about 570,000 distinct CDR3 sequences listed, about 11% are singletons. V lost 0 bases, J lost 3 bases, and 8 bases stayed unmatched. CDR1 and CDR2 from the germline V gene are LGHDT and YNNKEL (reference sequence). This CDR3 has 17 amino acids. These data were also reused for a study on T cells expressing NK-cell markers. That study adds: Beta-chain TCR cDNA was generated via 5'RACE template switching with UMIs. Sorted CD3+CD56+NKG2C+, CD3+CD56+NKG2C- and CD3+CD56-NKG2C+ T cells supplied TCR beta repertoires. Dominant NKG2C+ clonotypes in roughly 6 donors made up about 1.0-7.0% of CD8+ T cells. Topping the CD3+CD56-NKG2C+ fraction as well were these clonotypes, in several donors.

V gene TRBV3-1 combines with J gene TRBJ2-3; TRBD2 matches 8 bases. This material consisted of PBMCs from blood, taken on the day of vaccination. The sequence was collected from a man aged 45-65 years who received an inactivated influenza vaccine. CDR3 bases: TGTGCCAGCAGCCAAGATATCTCGGTAGCGGGGACAGATACGCAGTATTTT. It encodes CASSQDISVAGTDTQYF.